This TCR beta chain was captured by sequencing in a study of OX40 agonist ivuxolimab in advanced cancers. Profiling relied on immunoSEQ multiplex PCR, and the TCRdb table lists in-frame clones only, not all of them. The table includes 90,000 to 95,000 clones, approximately 89% detected once. Between the trimmed V and J ends, which lost 6 bases and 10 bases, there was a span of 12 bases. The germline V gene encodes CDR1 DFQATT and CDR2 SNEGSKA (reference sequence). The CDR3 runs to 10 residues. This sequence was found in an adult with an advanced solid tumor such as melanoma, head and neck, liver or kidney cancer. The sequencing here drew on CD4+ or CD8+ T cells sorted from blood, taken in a trial of the OX40 agonist ivuxolimab. The chain links TRBV20-1 to TRBJ1-1, with D tentatively TRBD1 (6 bases). The CDR3 DNA reads TGCAGTGCGAGACCAGGGGCAGCTTTCTTT. Residues: CSARPGAAFF.